These 8 T cell receptor beta chains share one sample of origin, sequenced in a study of identifying expanded T cells in peripheral blood. TCRdb keeps only in-frame clones here, not all; method: immunoSEQ multiplex PCR. The sample includes 75,000 to 100,000 clones, around nine tenths of them seen just once. The sample taken for sequencing was blood. The source is a person aged 18-70 years in good health.

Worth noting for this clone: Compared with germline, one end of the junction differs, possibly owing to a read error. The rearrangement uses TRBV7-7 and TRBJ2-3; D tentatively reads TRBD1 or TRBD2 (6 bases each). The CDR3 totals 13 residues. Germline assignment: CDR1 SSHAT and CDR2 FNYEAQ (reference sequence). The chain's CDR3 is CASSLGGLDTQYF. The CDR3, as DNA: TGTGCTAGCAGCTTGGGGGGCTTAGATACGCAGTATTTT. The full variable domain, completed using reference TRBV7-7 and TRBJ2-3, is GAGVSQSPRYKVTKRGQDVTLRCDPISSHATLYWYQQALGQGPEFLTYFNYEAQPDKSGLPSDRFSAERPEGSISTLTIQRTEQRDSAMYRCASSLGGLDTQYFGPGTRLTVL.

The chain carries TRBV21-1 and TRBJ2-3; TRBD2, as called in the table, went unchecked against the DNA. TRBV21-1 is flagged as a pseudogene. The CDR3 loop spans 14 amino acids. The CDR3 bases are TGTGCCATTCCGGGTGTTACCGTCACAGATACGCAGTATTTT. This sequence encodes CAIPGVTVTDTQYF.

The V call is TRBV4-3, the J call TRBJ1-4, with 7 bases that match TRBD1. The CDR3 is made up of 16 amino acids. CDR1 is LGHNA and CDR2 is YSLEER in the germline V gene. V trimming: 0 bases; J trimming: 8 bases; junction bases outside the gene matches: 9. CDR3 loop: CASSQDFGQGGEKLFF. In DNA, the CDR3 is TGCGCCAGCAGCCAAGATTTTGGCCAGGGGGGAGAAAAACTGTTTTTT.

V usage is TRBV6-6 and J usage is TRBJ1-4; D may be TRBD1 (6 bases). V gave up 5 bases and J gave up 6 bases, with 16 bases separating them. This CDR3 spans 15 amino acids. The germline gives CDR1 MNHNY, CDR2 SVGAGI (reference sequence). The CDR3 region has the DNA TGTGCCAGCAGTCCCACAGGGATCGGGGATGAAAAACTGTTTTTT. Translating gives CASSPTGIGDEKLFF.

V and J are TRBV5-5 and TRBJ1-1; TRBD1 aligns across 7 bases. With 3 bases clipped from V and 0 bases from J, the junction kept 5 bases outside the gene matches. The CDR3 spans 15 residues. Germline V gene data show CDR1 as SGHKS and CDR2 as YYEKEE (reference sequence). Written as DNA, the CDR3 is TGTGCCAGCAGCTACACAGGGGCTATGAACACTGAAGCTTTCTTT. Amino acid sequence: CASSYTGAMNTEAFF. Based on the CDR3 plus reference TRBV5-5 and TRBJ1-1, the full variable domain is DAGVTQSPTHLIKTRGQQVTLRCSPISGHKSVSWYQQVLGQGPQFIFQYYEKEERGRGNFPDRFSARQFPNYSSELNVNALLLGDSALYLCASSYTGAMNTEAFFGQGTRLTVV.

The J gene is TRBJ1-1, the V gene TRBV7-2; D is ambiguous. The CDR3 spans 12 residues. V lost 8 bases and J lost 2, with 9 bases in between. The germline V gene encodes CDR1 SGHTA and CDR2 FQGNSA. The CDR3: CASGGRNTEAFF. CDR3 DNA: TGTGCCAGCGGAGGGAGAAACACTGAAGCTTTCTTT.

This clone has a handful of counts. The chain uses TRBV28 and TRBJ2-5; a possible D gene is TRBD1 (6 bases). Trimming cost V 6 bases and J 0 bases, with 11 bases left between them. The length of the CDR3 is 14 residues. Germline V gene data show CDR1 as MDHEN and CDR2 as SYDVKM. In DNA, the CDR3 is TGTGCCAGCAGGGGAACAGGGAACCAAGAGACCCAGTACTTC. Its protein product is CASRGTGNQETQYF.

The chain carries TRBV20-1 and TRBJ1-4; D uncertain. The CDR3 consists of 11 residues. Germline CDR1 DFQATT, CDR2 SNEGSKA (reference sequence). Here the CDR3 reads CREDGTEKLFF. The CDR3 coding sequence is TGCAGGGAGGACGGTACTGAAAAACTGTTTTTT.